This TCR beta chain is drawn from a study of cytomegalovirus exposure and HLA in healthy donors. This clone was recorded once. What it recognizes is unknown. The CDR3 has 13 amino acids. V dropped 6 bases and J dropped 4 bases, with 11 bases sitting between them. Germline CDR1 SGHTA, CDR2 FQGTGA. Whole-study results and caveats: TCR beta V segments were, for the most part, productive about 87% or about 30% of the time in an earlier analysis. In a later analysis, donors in an Asian-associated ancestry cluster reportedly had fewer N-insertions in productive TCRs than the cohort mean. In a later analysis, DRB1 alleles had the most associated TCRs; HLA-C alleles the fewest.

In the PCR, 60 Vbeta and 13 Jbeta primers were used. Libraries were prepared by immunoSEQ multiplex PCR; TCRdb keeps only in-frame clonotypes and omits some of them. The table has 160,000 or so clones, over 80% seen once. Sequencing input: PBMCs. This chain connects TRBV7-3 to TRBJ2-3; no clear D gene. This clonotype was sampled from a woman under 30 in good health and CMV-seronegative. The CDR3 sequence: CASSFTQADTQYF. CDR3 coding DNA: TGTGCCAGCAGTTTCACTCAGGCAGATACGCAGTATTTT.